This T cell receptor beta chain was retrieved from a study of cytomegalovirus exposure and HLA in healthy donors. Repertoires were generated with immunoSEQ multiplex PCR, while TCRdb's copy carries only in-frame clones and drops some. Of some 110,000 clones in the sample, approximately 85% are singletons; the top ten hold nearly 5%. Study-wide points: As confirmed in vitro, a few CMV-associated chains were specific for CMV antigens. Subsequent analysis showed first-cohort TCR clusters tending to co-occur in about 110 validation repertoires.

In germline, CDR1 is MNHEY, CDR2 SVGAGI. The length of the CDR3 is 15 residues. The trim removed 6 bases at V and 4 bases at J, leaving 5 bases unmatched. The count of this clone is one. Its matching antigen is unknown. This rearrangement joins TRBV6-5 to TRBJ1-5, with 11 positions matching TRBD1. This sequence was found in a man between 18 and 35 years old in good health and CMV-seronegative. The sample consisted of PBMCs. CDR3 residues: CASRPGQGANQPQHF. The DNA for the CDR3 is TGTGCCAGCAGGCCCGGACAGGGGGCGAATCAGCCCCAGCATTTT.